The entry below gives a single TCR beta chain sequence along with its context. What it binds is unknown. A much larger clone lies one base from this, so it may be a read error. V lost 8 bases, J lost 5 bases, and 11 bases stayed unmatched. Germline V gene data show CDR1 as SGHRS and CDR2 as YFSETQ. This CDR3 comprises 14 residues. The data stem from a study of T-cell reconstitution after alpha-beta-depleted transplantation in children. Overall study findings and caveats: Reports say that about two months after transplant, the alpha-beta T cells came out of several hundred graft clones that had expanded.

Unique molecular identifiers were used to barcode this TCRbeta library. Each CDR3 protein gets one entry after TCRdb re-called the PCR reads with MiXCR. The data hold a few hundred thousand distinct CDR3 sequences, with over 25% observed a single time. The clonotype originates from a boy under two years old with Wiskott-Aldrich syndrome, due to receive a stem cell transplant. Sequenced material: PBMCs, taken before TCRalphabeta/CD19-depleted stem cell transplant. The chain recombines TRBV5-1 with TRBJ1-2; TRBD1 aligns across 8 bases. CDR3 protein: CARSGAGGAYGYTF. The CDR3, as DNA: TGCGCCAGGAGCGGCGCAGGGGGCGCGTATGGCTACACCTTC. Looking up the rest from reference TRBV5-1 and TRBJ1-2 gives the full variable domain: KAGVTQTPRYLIKTRGQQVTLSCSPISGHRSVSWYQQTPGQGLQFLFEYFSETQRNKGNFPGRFSGRQFSNSRSEMNVSTLELGDSALYLCARSGAGGAYGYTFGSGTRLTVV.